What follows are 23 T cell receptor beta chains derived from one specimen sequenced in a study of T cell repertoires in cytomegalovirus infection. In TCRdb, the reads were re-called with MiXCR into one record per CDR3 protein. The sample lists 150,000 or so distinct CDR3 sequences, around a quarter occurring once. Material: PBMCs. The receptors stem from a human donor in good health (CMV status not recorded). Some clones in this sample may be carry-over from other donors' samples.

The chain couples TRBV12-3 or TRBV12-4 to TRBJ2-3; no clear D. Deletions cut 2 bases from V and 0 bases from J, with 9 bases between. This CDR3 has 15 residues. The CDR3 is CASSLLLTSTDTQYF. CDR3 DNA: TGTGCCAGCAGTTTATTGTTGACTAGCACAGATACGCAGTATTTT.

The chain has TRBV2 and TRBJ2-1, with TRBD2 as a possible D gene (6 bases). Germline V gene lookup returns CDR1 SNHLY and CDR2 FYNNEI. The CDR3 sequence is 15 residues long. Trimming left V 2 bases short and J 4 bases short, with 12 bases between. CDR3: CASSERWGEYNEQFF. CDR3 DNA sequence: TGTGCCAGCAGTGAACGGTGGGGGGAATACAATGAGCAGTTCTTC.

This clonotype was counted between two and nine times. This chain uses TRBV28 with TRBJ1-2; TRBD1 is a possible D gene (6 bases). CDR1 and CDR2 from the germline V gene are MDHEN and SYDVKM. V lost 4 bases to trimming and J lost 9 bases, with 21 bases between them. The CDR3 has 15 residues. The CDR3 protein is CASSSTPGQRGSYTF. In DNA form, the CDR3 reads TGTGCCAGCAGTTCTACCCCGGGACAAAGGGGGAGCTACACCTTC.

The chain employs TRBV6-2 or TRBV6-3 and TRBJ2-1, with 13 nucleotides matching TRBD2. This CDR3 comprises 15 residues. Germline CDR1 and CDR2: MNHEY and SVGEGT. The trim removed 0 bases at V and 8 bases at J, leaving 1 base unmatched. CDR3 sequence reads: CASSYSLAGGDEQFF. CDR3 sequence (DNA): TGTGCCAGCAGTTACTCACTAGCGGGAGGGGATGAGCAGTTCTTC.

V is TRBV7-8 and J is TRBJ2-3; 9 nucleotides line up with TRBD1. Germline V gives CDR1 SGHVS, CDR2 FQNEAQ. This CDR3 contains 16 residues. V trimming: 5 bases; J trimming: 2 bases; junction bases outside the gene matches: 8. The CDR3 sequence is CASSRDRVGATDTQYF. In DNA, the CDR3 is TGTGCCAGCAGCCGGGACAGGGTCGGGGCCACAGATACGCAGTATTTT.

The V and J genes are TRBV19 and TRBJ2-7; TRBD1 aligns across 7 bases. CDR3 size: 15 residues. The V gene end was trimmed by 5 bases and the J gene end by 2 bases; junction bases not matched to a gene: 9. The germline CDR1 and CDR2 sequences are LNHDA and SQIVND (reference sequence). The CDR3 sequence: CASSPRDRATYEQYF. Here the CDR3 DNA reads TGTGCCAGTAGTCCTAGGGACAGAGCAACCTACGAGCAGTACTTC.

To note about this clonotype: Given a much more abundant clone one base away, this may be a read error. The chain employs TRBV7-2 and TRBJ1-2; the D gene is possibly TRBD1 (5 bases). CDR3 size: 13 residues. Germline V gene data show CDR1 as SGHTA and CDR2 as FQGNSA. Trimming shortened V by 5 bases and J by 3 bases, and 10 bases separated the two germline ends. The DNA for the CDR3 is TGTGCCAGCAGCCCCGGGACCTACTATGGCTACACCTTC. It specifies CASSPGTYYGYTF.

This clonotype was seen repeatedly, ten times or more. The chain is built from TRBV5-5 and TRBJ2-2; 10 nucleotides align to TRBD2. Trimming removed 0 bases from V and 2 bases from J; junction bases left unmatched: 1. Germline lookup yields CDR1 SGHKS and CDR2 YYEKEE (reference sequence). This CDR3 is built from 16 residues. The CDR3 is CASSLVAGGNTGELFF. CDR3 in DNA: TGTGCCAGCAGCTTGGTAGCGGGGGGAAACACCGGGGAGCTGTTTTTT.

This clonotype was counted only a few times. CDR3 sequence: CASRSYTGLAGSTDTQYF. DNA for the CDR3: TGTGCCAGCAGATCCTACACCGGACTAGCGGGGAGCACAGATACGCAGTATTTT. The gene calls are TRBV6-5 and TRBJ2-3, with 12 nucleotides matching TRBD2. This CDR3 is built from 18 residues. V shed 6 bases, J shed 0 bases, and the junction held 10 bases outside the gene matches. The germline CDR1 and CDR2 sequences are MNHEY and SVGAGI.

The chain joins TRBV19 to TRBJ1-5; D may be TRBD1 (5 bases). The CDR3 runs to 14 residues. CDR1 and CDR2 (germline): LNHDA, SQIVND (reference sequence). Between the trimmed V and J ends, which lost 3 bases and 4 bases, there was a span of 10 bases. The CDR3 reads CASSIPGGNQPQHF. The DNA for the CDR3 is TGTGCCAGTAGTATCCCGGGGGGTAATCAGCCCCAGCATTTT.

There are a few counts of this clonotype. CDR3 DNA sequence: TGTGCCAGCAAGGACGTAAGCAATCAGCCCCAGCATTTT. Translation: CASKDVSNQPQHF. V is TRBV6-6 and J is TRBJ1-5, with no clear D. V shed 7 bases and J shed 1 base, with 8 bases lying between them. CDR1 is MNHNY, CDR2 SVGAGI, per germline (reference sequence). The CDR3 is 13 amino acids.

This clonotype has a handful of counts. The chain has TRBV5-4 and TRBJ1-6; D possibly corresponds to TRBD1 (5 bases). This CDR3 has 18 residues. Germline V gives CDR1 SGHNT, CDR2 YYREEE (reference sequence). Trimming removed 1 base at V and 0 bases at J, with 14 bases between. The CDR3 bases are TGTGCCAGCAGCTTGCAATTGAAGGGGAGCTCCTATAATTCACCCCTCCACTTT. Protein sequence: CASSLQLKGSSYNSPLHF.

This clonotype was counted only a few times. This sequence joins TRBV13 and TRBJ2-7; possible D gene TRBD1, 6 bases. CDR3 length: 15 residues. Trimming took 6 bases from V and 1 from J, leaving 16 bases between them. From germline, CDR1 is PRHDT and CDR2 FYEKMQ (reference sequence). The CDR3 loop is CASRVSGTPSYEQYF. CDR3 in DNA: TGTGCCAGCAGGGTGTCCGGGACACCGTCCTACGAGCAGTACTTC.

V and J are TRBV20-1 and TRBJ2-7; D is undetermined. The CDR3 covers 12 residues. Germline V gene data show CDR1 as DFQATT and CDR2 as SNEGSKA (reference sequence). Trimming stripped 0 bases from V and 5 bases from J, with 8 bases between. Here the CDR3 DNA reads TGCAGTGCTAGAGATAAGGTCGACGAGCAGTACTTC. Its translation is CSARDKVDEQYF.

V and J are TRBV24-1 and TRBJ2-1; D not certain. Germline V gene lookup returns CDR1 KGHDR and CDR2 SFDVKD. V dropped 5 bases and J dropped 7 bases, with 8 bases sitting between them. The CDR3 is made up of 12 amino acids. The CDR3 region is CATSVSGNEQFF. CDR3 DNA: TGTGCCACCAGTGTGTCTGGGAATGAGCAGTTCTTC.

This clonotype was observed at least ten times. The V and J genes are TRBV7-2 and TRBJ1-1; D gene ambiguous. The V end lost 10 bases, the J end lost 0 bases, and 9 bases lay between the germline ends. CDR3 length: 12 residues. The germline gives CDR1 SGHTA, CDR2 FQGNSA. CDR3 region: CANREMNTEAFF. The CDR3 region has the DNA TGTGCCAACCGGGAAATGAACACTGAAGCTTTCTTT.

The chain is built from TRBV19 and TRBJ2-7; D is ambiguous. This CDR3 is built from 15 residues. Looked up from germline, CDR1 is LNHDA and CDR2 is SQIVND (reference sequence). V lost 1 base and J 0 bases, leaving 10 bases between the germline ends. CDR3 sequence (DNA): TGTGCCAGTAGTATAGTGGCAGGTTCCTCCTACGAGCAGTACTTC. The encoded protein is CASSIVAGSSYEQYF.

The chain is built from TRBV28 and TRBJ1-2; D perhaps matches TRBD1 (6 bases). The CDR3 is 15 residues long. Trimming removed 4 bases from V and 4 bases from J, with 16 bases in between. Looked up from germline, CDR1 is MDHEN and CDR2 is SYDVKM. The CDR3 is CASSYNLQGGYGYTF. The CDR3 bases are TGTGCCAGCAGTTACAATCTACAGGGCGGCTATGGCTACACCTTC.

This rearrangement joins TRBV7-9 to TRBJ2-7; 8 nucleotides match TRBD2. Germline CDR1 SEHNR, CDR2 FQNEAQ (reference sequence). The CDR3 runs 16 residues. With V trimmed by 4 bases and J by 4 bases, 12 bases remained unmatched. DNA of the CDR3: TGTGCCAGCAGCTCTCAGCTGATGGCGGGAGGATACGAGCAGTACTTC. This codes for CASSSQLMAGGYEQYF.

V is TRBV19 and J is TRBJ2-2; D is unresolved. This CDR3 is 17 amino acids long. V dropped 2 bases and J dropped 4 bases, with 17 bases sitting between them. Germline V gene sequence: CDR1 LNHDA, CDR2 SQIVND (reference sequence). This chain's CDR3 is CASSIFPLSGSTGELFF. The CDR3 nucleotides are TGTGCCAGTAGTATATTTCCCCTCTCTGGAAGCACCGGGGAGCTGTTTTTT.

In its sample, this clonotype was seen a few times. The chain uses TRBV6-1 and TRBJ1-1, with D perhaps matching TRBD1 (6 bases). The germline V and J ends were trimmed by 5 bases and 5 bases, with 24 bases remaining between them. The CDR3 spans 17 residues. Per the germline V gene, CDR1 is MNHNS and CDR2 is SASEGT. CDR3 region: CASSKPGGRGARTEAFF. The CDR3 DNA reads as TGTGCCAGCAGTAAACCGGGGGGACGGGGGGCGCGGACTGAAGCTTTCTTT.

The chain couples TRBV6-6 to TRBJ2-7; 10 bases align to TRBD1. CDR1 and CDR2 (germline): MNHNY, SVGAGI (reference sequence). The CDR3 covers 15 residues. The junction had 6 bases not matched to a gene; V was cut back by 5 bases and J by 2 bases. In nucleotides, the CDR3 is TGTGCCAGCAGTCACCGGGACAGGGGCACCTACGAGCAGTACTTC. Encoded protein: CASSHRDRGTYEQYF.

The V and J genes are TRBV28 and TRBJ1-2; perhaps TRBD1 as D (6 bases). Germline V gene sequence: CDR1 MDHEN, CDR2 SYDVKM. CDR3 size: 14 residues. Trimming cost V 5 bases and J 3 bases, with 13 bases left between them. CDR3 loop: CASSIPGQDYGYTF. Here the CDR3 DNA reads TGTGCCAGCAGTATCCCGGGACAAGACTATGGCTACACCTTC.